The source of this T cell receptor (beta chain) is a study of metastatic and nonmetastatic thyroid tumors. TCRdb reassembled clones from the PCR reads with MiXCR. The sample lists some 28,000 clones, around 3.5% occurring once. All patients were treatment-naive before thyroid surgery. The V end lost 3 bases, the J end lost 1 base, and 10 bases lay between the germline ends. From germline, CDR1 is MGHDK and CDR2 SYGVNS. The CDR3 sequence is 15 residues long. This receptor was taken from a male donor with papillary thyroid cancer or a benign thyroid nodule (not recorded which). Some clones in this sample may be carry-over from other donors' samples. Material: blood. This chain uses TRBV25-1 with TRBJ1-3; D gene ambiguous. The DNA of the CDR3 is TGTGCCAGCAGTGAGTCGTGGGGATCTGGAAACACCATATATTTT. Its translation: CASSESWGSGNTIYF.